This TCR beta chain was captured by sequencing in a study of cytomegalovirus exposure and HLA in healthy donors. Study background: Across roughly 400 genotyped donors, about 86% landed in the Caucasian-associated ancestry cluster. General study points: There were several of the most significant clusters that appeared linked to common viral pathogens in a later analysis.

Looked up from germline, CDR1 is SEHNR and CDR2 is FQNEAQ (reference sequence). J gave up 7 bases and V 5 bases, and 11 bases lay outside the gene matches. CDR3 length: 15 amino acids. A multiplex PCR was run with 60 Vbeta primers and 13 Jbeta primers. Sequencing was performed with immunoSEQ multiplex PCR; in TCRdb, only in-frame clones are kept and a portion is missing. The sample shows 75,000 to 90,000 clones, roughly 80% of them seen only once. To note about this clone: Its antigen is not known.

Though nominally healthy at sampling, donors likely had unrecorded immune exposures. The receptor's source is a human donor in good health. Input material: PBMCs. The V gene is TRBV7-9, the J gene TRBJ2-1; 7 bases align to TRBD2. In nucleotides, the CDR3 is TGTGCCAGCAGCACCAGACTAGCCGGGGGGAATGAGCAGTTCTTC. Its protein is CASSTRLAGGNEQFF.